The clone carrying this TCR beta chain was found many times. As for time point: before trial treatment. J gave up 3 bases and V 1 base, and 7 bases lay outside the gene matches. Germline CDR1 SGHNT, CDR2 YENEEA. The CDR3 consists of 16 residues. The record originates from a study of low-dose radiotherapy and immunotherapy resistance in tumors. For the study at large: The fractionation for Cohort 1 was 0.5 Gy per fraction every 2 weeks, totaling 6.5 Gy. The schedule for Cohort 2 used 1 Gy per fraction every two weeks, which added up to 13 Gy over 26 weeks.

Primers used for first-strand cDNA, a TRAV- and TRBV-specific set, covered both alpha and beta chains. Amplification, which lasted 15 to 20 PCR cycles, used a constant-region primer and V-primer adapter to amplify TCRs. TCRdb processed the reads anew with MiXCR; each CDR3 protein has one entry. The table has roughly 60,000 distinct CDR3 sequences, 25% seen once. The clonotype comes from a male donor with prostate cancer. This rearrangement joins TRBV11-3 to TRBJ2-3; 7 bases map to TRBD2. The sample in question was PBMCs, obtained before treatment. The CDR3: CASSLGSGLETDTQYF. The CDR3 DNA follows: TGTGCCAGCAGCTTAGGATCAGGACTAGAGACAGATACGCAGTATTTT.